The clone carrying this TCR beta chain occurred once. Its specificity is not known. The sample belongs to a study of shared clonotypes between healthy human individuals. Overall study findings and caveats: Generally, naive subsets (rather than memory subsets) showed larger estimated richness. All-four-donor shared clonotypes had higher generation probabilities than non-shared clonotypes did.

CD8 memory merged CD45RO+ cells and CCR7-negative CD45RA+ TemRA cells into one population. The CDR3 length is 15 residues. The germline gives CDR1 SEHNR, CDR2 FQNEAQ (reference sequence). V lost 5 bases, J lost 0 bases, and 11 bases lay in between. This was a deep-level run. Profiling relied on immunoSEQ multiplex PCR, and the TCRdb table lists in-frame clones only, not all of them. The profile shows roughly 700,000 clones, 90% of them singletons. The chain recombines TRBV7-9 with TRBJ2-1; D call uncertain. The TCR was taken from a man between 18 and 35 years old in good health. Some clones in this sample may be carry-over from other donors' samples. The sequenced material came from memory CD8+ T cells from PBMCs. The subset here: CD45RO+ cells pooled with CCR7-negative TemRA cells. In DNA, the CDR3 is TGTGCCAGCAGCCCCAGAGAAAGCTCCTACAATGAGCAGTTCTTC. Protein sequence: CASSPRESSYNEQFF.